This T cell receptor beta chain was recorded in a study of cytomegalovirus exposure and HLA in healthy donors. Study-level results: An analysis was carried out later, and it reportedly showed fewer N-insertions in an Asian-associated ancestry cluster than the roughly 670-donor mean. Most TCR sequences were rare, but some public TCRs occurred in many donors.

This CDR3 is 18 amino acids long. The germline CDR1 and CDR2 sequences are MGHRA and YSYEKL. V lost 0 bases and J 3 bases, leaving 21 bases between the germline ends. Notes on this clone: Its antigen is as yet unknown.

Amplification used 60 Vbeta primers and 13 Jbeta primers. Here immunoSEQ multiplex PCR was the method, and the copy in TCRdb shows in-frame clones only, minus some. Of approximately 220,000 clones detected, 65% to 75% appear once; the ten largest clones hold approximately 1.9%. This clonotype was obtained from a woman in her thirties in good health and CMV-seronegative. Sequencing used PBMCs. This chain connects TRBV4-1 to TRBJ2-7, with D possibly TRBD2 on 6 matching bases. The CDR3 reads CASSQDLGGSSIIYEQYF. Here the CDR3 DNA reads TGCGCCAGCAGCCAAGACCTCGGAGGGTCCTCAATCATCTACGAGCAGTACTTC.